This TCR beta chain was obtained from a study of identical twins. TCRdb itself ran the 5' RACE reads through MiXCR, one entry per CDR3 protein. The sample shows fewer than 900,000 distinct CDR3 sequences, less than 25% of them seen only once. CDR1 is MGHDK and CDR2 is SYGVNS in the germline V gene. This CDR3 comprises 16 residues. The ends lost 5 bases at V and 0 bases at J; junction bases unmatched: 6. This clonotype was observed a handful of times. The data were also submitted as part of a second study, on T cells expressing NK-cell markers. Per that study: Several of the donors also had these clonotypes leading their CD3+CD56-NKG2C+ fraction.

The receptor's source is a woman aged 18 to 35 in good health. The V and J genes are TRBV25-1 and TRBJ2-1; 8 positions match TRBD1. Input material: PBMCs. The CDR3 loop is CASSRTGSSSYNEQFF. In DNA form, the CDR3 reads TGTGCCAGCAGTAGGACAGGGTCAAGCTCCTACAATGAGCAGTTCTTC.